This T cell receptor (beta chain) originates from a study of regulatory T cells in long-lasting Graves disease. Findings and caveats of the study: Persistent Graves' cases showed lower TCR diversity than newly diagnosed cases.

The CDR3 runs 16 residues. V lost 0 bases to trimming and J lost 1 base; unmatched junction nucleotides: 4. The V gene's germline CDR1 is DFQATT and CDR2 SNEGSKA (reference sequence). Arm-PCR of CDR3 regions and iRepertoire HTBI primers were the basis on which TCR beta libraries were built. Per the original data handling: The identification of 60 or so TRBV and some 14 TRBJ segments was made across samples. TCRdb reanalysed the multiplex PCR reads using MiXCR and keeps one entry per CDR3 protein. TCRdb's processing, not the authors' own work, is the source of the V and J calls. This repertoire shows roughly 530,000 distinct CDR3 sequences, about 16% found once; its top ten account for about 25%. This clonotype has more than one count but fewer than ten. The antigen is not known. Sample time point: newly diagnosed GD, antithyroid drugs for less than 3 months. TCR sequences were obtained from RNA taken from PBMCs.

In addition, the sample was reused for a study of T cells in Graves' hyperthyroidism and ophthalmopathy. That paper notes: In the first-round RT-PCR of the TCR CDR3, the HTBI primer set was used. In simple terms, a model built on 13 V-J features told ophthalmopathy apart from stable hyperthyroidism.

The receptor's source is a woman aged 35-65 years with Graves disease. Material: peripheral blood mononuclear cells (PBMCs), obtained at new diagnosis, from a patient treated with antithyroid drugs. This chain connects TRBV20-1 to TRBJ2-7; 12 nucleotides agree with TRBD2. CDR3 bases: TGCAGTGCTAGAGATCGACTAGCGGGGGCGTCCTACGAGCAGTACTTC. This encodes CSARDRLAGASYEQYF.